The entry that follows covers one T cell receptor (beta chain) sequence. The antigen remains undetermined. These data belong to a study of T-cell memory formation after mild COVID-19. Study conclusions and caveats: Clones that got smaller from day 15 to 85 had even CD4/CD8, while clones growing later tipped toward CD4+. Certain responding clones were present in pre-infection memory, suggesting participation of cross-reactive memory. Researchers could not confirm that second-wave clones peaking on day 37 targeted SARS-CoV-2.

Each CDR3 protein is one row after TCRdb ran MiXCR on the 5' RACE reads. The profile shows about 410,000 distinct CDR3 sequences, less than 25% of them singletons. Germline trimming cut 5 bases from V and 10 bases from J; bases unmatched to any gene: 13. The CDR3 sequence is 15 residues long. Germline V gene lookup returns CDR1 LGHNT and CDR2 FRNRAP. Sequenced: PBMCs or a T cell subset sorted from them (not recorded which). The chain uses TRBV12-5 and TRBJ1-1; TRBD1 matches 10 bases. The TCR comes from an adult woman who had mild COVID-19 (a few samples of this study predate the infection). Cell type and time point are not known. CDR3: CASGGILTGGVGAFF. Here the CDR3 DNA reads TGTGCTAGTGGTGGGATCTTGACAGGGGGCGTGGGAGCTTTCTTT.